The T cell receptor beta chain described here comes from a study of CD8+ T cells in alopecia areata. Study results and limitations: In scalp and blood, many expanded lesional clones persisted during tofacitinib.

After isolation, RNA underwent reverse transcription to generate cDNA as the sequencing template. TCRdb keeps only in-frame clones here, not all; method: immunoSEQ multiplex PCR. The sample holds 150,000 to 200,000 clones, under 80% seen once. Concerning this clone: The antigen is undetermined.

Treatment noted: oral pan-JAK inhibitor, 5-10 mg twice daily. The sequences come from CD4+ T cells sorted from blood, collected between weeks 47 and 50, from a patient treated with tofacitinib. The sequence derives from a human donor with alopecia areata.

CDR3 loop: CASSLIGDGYTF. CDR3 bases: TGTGCCAGCAGCTTAATAGGGGATGGCTACACCTTC. V gene TRBV7-2 combines with J gene TRBJ1-2; TRBD1 might be the D (5 bases). Germline V gene lookup returns CDR1 SGHTA and CDR2 FQGNSA. Trimming took 2 bases from V and 6 from J, leaving 7 bases between them. The CDR3 totals 12 residues.